The present entry profiles one TCR beta chain with its context. The antigen is not known. This record belongs to a study of identical twins. A single record per CDR3 protein comes from TCRdb applying MiXCR to the 5' RACE reads. The profile shows around 250,000 distinct CDR3 sequences, 5.5% to 7.5% of them singletons. Findings and caveats of the study: A lower insertion count was a feature of abundant cord blood beta clonotypes, with no such feature in memory repertoires.

Germline V CDR1 and CDR2: SNHLY, FYNNEI. Trimming took off 2 bases at V and 2 bases at J, with 13 bases between the two ends. The CDR3 contains 15 residues. The sample was also reused in another study, on T cells expressing NK-cell markers. That work states: Sorted CD3+CD56+NKG2C+, CD3+CD56+NKG2C- and CD3+CD56-NKG2C+ T cells supplied TCR beta repertoires. Among CD8+ T cells from over 5 donors, dominant NKG2C+ clonotypes accounted for roughly 1.0-7.0%. A few donors' CD3+CD56-NKG2C+ cells were dominated by the same clonotypes.

The genes are TRBV2 and TRBJ2-7, with D possibly being TRBD1 (6 bases). Sequences were obtained from CD8+ T cells sorted from blood. The TCR was taken from a woman aged 18-29 years in good health. CDR3 amino acids: CASSESWGQTYEQYF. For the CDR3, the DNA is TGTGCCAGCAGTGAAAGCTGGGGGCAGACCTACGAGCAGTACTTC. The whole variable domain, filled in from reference TRBV2 and TRBJ2-7, reads EPEVTQTPSHQVTQMGQEVILRCVPISNHLYFYWYRQILGQKVEFLVSFYNNEISEKSEIFDDQFSVERPDGSNFTLKIRSTKLEDSAMYFCASSESWGQTYEQYFGPGTRLTVT.